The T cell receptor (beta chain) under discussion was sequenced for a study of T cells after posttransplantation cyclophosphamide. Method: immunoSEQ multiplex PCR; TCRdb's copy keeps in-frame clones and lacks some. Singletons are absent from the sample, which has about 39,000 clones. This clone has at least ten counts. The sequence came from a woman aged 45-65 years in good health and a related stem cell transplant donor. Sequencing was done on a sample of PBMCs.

This CDR3 is CASSIDSYNEQFF. CDR3 DNA: TGCGCCAGCAGCATAGACAGTTACAATGAGCAGTTCTTC. The V and J genes are TRBV5-1 and TRBJ2-1; D might be TRBD1 (5 bases). Trimming took 4 bases from V and 4 from J, leaving 9 bases between them. The germline V gene has CDR1 SGHRS and CDR2 YFSETQ. There are 13 residues in the CDR3.